This T cell receptor (beta chain) came from a study of tumor-infiltrating lymphocytes in primary liver carcinoma. Findings of the study overall: The difference in top-250-clone fraction between tumors and blood was significant, favoring tumors (p = 0.039).

Remarks on this clonotype: No antigen is known for it.

Production of TCR beta cDNA used roughly 500 ng total RNA together with a constant-region primer. Amplification in three nested multiplex PCR rounds with slightly modified ARM-PCR gave rise to TCR beta libraries. Investigators reported that the first two PCR rounds, at 9 to 11 cycles each, used TRBV1-TRBV30 forward primers with a C-beta reverse primer. TCRdb fed the multiplex PCR reads into MiXCR, producing one record per CDR3 protein. The profile shows roughly 80,000 distinct CDR3 sequences, roughly two thirds of them singletons. The study co-extracted DNA and RNA from around 18-30 mg of unsorted bulk tissue. With 10 bases clipped from V and 2 bases from J, the junction kept 19 bases outside the gene matches. CDR1 and CDR2 (germline): WNHNN, SYGVQD (reference sequence). The CDR3 runs to 18 residues.

This sequence joins TRBV10-1 and TRBJ2-3, with 9 bases that match TRBD2. The source is a woman aged 60-75 years with primary liver carcinoma and hepatitis B virus infection. The sequenced material came from liver tumor tissue from sampling region 4. Subset specified: tumor region T4, right-lateral pole. The CDR3 here is CANRILRLTSGFTDTQYF. CDR3 sequence (DNA): TGCGCCAACAGAATTCTACGCCTGACTAGCGGATTCACAGATACGCAGTATTTT.